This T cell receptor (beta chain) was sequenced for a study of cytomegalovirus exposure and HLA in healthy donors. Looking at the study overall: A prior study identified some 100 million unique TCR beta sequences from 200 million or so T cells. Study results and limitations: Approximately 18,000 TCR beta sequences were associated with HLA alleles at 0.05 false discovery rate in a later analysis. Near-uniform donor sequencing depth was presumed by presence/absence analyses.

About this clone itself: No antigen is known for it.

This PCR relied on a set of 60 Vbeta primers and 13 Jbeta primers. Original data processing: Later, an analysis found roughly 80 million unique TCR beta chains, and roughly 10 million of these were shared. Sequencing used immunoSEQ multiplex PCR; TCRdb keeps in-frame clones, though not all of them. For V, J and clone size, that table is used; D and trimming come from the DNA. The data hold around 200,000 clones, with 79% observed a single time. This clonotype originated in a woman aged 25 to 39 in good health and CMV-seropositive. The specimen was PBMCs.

CDR3 bases: TGTGCCAGCAGCGGGGGGGCTAAAAGCAATCAGCCCCAGCATTTT. This gives the protein CASSGGAKSNQPQHF. V and J are TRBV5-6 and TRBJ1-5; D perhaps matches TRBD1 (6 bases). In germline, CDR1 is SGHDT, CDR2 YYEEEE. The CDR3 has 15 residues. V shed 4 bases and J shed 1 base, with 12 bases lying between them.